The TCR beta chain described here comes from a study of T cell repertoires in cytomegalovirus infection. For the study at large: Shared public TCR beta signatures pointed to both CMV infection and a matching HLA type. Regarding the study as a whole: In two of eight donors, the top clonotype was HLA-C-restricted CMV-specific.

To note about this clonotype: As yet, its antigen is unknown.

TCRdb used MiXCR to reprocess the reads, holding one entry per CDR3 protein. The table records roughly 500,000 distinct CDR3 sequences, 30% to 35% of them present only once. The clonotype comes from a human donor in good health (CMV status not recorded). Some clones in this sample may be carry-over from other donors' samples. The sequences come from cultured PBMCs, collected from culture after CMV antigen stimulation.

CDR3 nucleotide sequence: TGTGCCAGCACCCTGGGACAGGCTCACTATGGCTACACCTTC. Its protein is CASTLGQAHYGYTF. This chain connects TRBV5-6 to TRBJ1-2; 8 bases are shared with TRBD1. Germline lookup yields CDR1 SGHDT and CDR2 YYEEEE. CDR3 length equals 14 residues. With V trimmed by 6 bases and J by 3 bases, 7 bases remained unmatched.